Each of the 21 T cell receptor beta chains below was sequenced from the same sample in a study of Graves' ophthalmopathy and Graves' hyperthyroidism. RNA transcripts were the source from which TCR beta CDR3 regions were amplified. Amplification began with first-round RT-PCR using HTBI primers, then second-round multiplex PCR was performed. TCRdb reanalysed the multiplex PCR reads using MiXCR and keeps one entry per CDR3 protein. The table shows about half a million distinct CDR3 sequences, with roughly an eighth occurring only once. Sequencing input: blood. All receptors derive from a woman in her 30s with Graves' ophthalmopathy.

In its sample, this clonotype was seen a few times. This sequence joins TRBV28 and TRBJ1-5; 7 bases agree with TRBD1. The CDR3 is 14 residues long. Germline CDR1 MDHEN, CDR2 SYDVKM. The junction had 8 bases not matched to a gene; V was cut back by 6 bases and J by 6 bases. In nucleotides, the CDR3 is TGTGCCAGCAGCTTTGAGGGGGCCGCTCAGCCCCAGCATTTT. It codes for CASSFEGAAQPQHF.

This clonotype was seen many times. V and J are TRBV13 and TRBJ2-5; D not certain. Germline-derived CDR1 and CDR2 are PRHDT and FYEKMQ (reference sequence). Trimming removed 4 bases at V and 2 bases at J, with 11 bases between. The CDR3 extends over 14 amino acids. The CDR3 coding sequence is TGTGCCAGCAGCTCACGACTGGGACAAGAGACCCAGTACTTC. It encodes CASSSRLGQETQYF.

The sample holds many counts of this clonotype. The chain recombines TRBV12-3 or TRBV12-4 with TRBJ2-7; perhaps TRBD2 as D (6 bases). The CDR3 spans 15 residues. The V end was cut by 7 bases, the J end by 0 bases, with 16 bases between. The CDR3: CASTNSGASSYEQYF. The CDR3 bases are TGTGCCAGCACCAATAGCGGCGCAAGCTCCTACGAGCAGTACTTC.

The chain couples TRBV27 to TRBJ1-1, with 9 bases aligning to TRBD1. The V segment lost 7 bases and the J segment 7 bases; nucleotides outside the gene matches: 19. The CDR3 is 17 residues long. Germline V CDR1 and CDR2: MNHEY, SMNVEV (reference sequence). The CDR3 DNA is TGTGCCAGCAACCCTCGGGGACAGGGAAGGTGGGTGGGTGAAGCTTTCTTT. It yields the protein CASNPRGQGRWVGEAFF.

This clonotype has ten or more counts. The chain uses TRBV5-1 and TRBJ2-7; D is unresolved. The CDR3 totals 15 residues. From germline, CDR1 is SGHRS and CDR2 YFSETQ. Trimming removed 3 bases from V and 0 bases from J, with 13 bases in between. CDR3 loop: CASSWVGTFSYEQYF. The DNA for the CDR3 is TGCGCCAGCAGCTGGGTGGGTACCTTCTCCTACGAGCAGTACTTC.

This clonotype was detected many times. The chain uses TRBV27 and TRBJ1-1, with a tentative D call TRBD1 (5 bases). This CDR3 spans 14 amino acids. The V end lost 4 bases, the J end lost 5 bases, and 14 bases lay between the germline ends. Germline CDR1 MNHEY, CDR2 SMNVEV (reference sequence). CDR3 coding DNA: TGTGCCAGCAGTTCGGGACTGCCACGGACTGAAGCTTTCTTT. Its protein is CASSSGLPRTEAFF.

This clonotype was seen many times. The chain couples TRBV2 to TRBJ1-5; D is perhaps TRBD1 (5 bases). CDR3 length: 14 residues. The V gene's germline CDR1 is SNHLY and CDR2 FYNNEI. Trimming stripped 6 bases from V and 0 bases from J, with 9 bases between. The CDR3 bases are TGTGCCAGCAGACAGGATTTTAGCAATCAGCCCCAGCATTTT. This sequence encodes CASRQDFSNQPQHF.

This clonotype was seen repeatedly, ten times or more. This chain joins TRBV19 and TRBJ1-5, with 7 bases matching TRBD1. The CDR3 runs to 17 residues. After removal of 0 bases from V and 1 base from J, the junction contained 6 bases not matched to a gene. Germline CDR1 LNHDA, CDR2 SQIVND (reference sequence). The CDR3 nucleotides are TGTGCCAGTAGTATAGACCCCGCGACAGGGAGCAATCAGCCCCAGCATTTT. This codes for CASSIDPATGSNQPQHF.

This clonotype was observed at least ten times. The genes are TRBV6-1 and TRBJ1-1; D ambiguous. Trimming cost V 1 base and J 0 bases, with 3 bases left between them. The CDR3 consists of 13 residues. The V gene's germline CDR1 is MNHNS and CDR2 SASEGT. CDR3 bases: TGTGCCAGCAGTGAAGGGATGAACACTGAAGCTTTCTTT. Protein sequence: CASSEGMNTEAFF.

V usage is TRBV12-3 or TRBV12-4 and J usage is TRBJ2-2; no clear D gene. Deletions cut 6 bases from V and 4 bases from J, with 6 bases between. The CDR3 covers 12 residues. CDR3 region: CASRIGTGELFF. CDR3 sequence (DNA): TGTGCCAGCAGGATTGGCACCGGGGAGCTGTTTTTT.

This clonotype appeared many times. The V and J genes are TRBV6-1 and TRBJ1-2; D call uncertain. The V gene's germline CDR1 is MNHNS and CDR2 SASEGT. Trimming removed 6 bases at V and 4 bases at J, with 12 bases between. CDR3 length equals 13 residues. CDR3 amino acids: CASRPDGAYGYTF. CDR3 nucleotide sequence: TGTGCCAGCAGACCTGACGGTGCCTATGGCTACACCTTC.

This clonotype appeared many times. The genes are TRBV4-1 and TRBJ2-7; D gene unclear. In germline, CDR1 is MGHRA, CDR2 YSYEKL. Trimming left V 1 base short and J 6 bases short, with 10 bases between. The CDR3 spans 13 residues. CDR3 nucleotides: TGCGCCAGCAGCCAAGGACTGGGTATCGAGCAGTACTTC. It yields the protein CASSQGLGIEQYF.

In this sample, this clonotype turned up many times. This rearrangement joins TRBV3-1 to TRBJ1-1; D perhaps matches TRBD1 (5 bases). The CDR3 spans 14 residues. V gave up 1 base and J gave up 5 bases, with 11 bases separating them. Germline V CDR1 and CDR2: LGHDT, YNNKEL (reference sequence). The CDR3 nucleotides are TGTGCCAGCAGCCAAGGACTACGGGGGACTGAAGCTTTCTTT. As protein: CASSQGLRGTEAFF.

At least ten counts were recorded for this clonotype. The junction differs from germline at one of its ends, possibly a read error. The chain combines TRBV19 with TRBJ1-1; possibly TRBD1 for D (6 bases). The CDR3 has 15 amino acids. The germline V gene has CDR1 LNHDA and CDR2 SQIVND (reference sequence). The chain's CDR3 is CASRIAGHANTEAFF. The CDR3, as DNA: TGTGCCAGTAGAATAGCGGGACACGCGAACACTGAAGCTTTCTTT.

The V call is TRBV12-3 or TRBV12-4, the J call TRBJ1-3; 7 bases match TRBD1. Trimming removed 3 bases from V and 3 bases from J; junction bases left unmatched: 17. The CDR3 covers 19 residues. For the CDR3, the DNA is TGTGCCAGCAGTTTCGGTAGACAGGGCCTTCTGAAATATGGAAACACCATATATTTT. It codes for CASSFGRQGLLKYGNTIYF.

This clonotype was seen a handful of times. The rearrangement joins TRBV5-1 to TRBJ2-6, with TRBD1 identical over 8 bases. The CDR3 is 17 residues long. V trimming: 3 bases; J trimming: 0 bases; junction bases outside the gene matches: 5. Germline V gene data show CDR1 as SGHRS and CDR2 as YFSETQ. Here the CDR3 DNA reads TGCGCCAGCAGCTCGGGACAGGAGAGCTCTGGGGCCAACGTCCTGACTTTC. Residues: CASSSGQESSGANVLTF. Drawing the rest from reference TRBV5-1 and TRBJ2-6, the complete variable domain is KAGVTQTPRYLIKTRGQQVTLSCSPISGHRSVSWYQQTPGQGLQFLFEYFSETQRNKGNFPGRFSGRQFSNSRSEMNVSTLELGDSALYLCASSSGQESSGANVLTFGAGSRLTVL.

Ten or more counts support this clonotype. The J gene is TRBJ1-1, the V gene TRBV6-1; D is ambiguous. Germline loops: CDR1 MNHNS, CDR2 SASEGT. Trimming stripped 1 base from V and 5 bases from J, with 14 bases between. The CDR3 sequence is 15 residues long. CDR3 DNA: TGTGCCAGCAGTGAAGTCAAGGGTATAGGGACTGAAGCTTTCTTT. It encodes CASSEVKGIGTEAFF.

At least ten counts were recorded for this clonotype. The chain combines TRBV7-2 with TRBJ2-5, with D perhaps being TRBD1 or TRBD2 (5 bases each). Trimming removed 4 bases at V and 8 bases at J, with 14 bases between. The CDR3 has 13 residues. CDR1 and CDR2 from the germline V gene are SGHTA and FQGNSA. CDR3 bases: TGTGCCAGCAGCTCCGGGGCATGGGAAACCCAGTACTTC. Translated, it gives CASSSGAWETQYF. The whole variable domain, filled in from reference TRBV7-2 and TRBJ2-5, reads GAGVSQSPSNKVTEKGKDVELRCDPISGHTALYWYRQSLGQGLEFLIYFQGNSAPDKSGLPSDRFSAERTGGSVSTLTIQRTQQEDSAVYLCASSSGAWETQYFGPGTRLLVL.

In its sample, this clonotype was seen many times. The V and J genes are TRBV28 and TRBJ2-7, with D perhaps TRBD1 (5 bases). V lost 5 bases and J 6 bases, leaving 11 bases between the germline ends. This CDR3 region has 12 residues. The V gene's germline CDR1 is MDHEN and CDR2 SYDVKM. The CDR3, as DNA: TGTGCCAGCAGTGGGGCTGTACGCGAGCAGTACTTC. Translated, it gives CASSGAVREQYF.

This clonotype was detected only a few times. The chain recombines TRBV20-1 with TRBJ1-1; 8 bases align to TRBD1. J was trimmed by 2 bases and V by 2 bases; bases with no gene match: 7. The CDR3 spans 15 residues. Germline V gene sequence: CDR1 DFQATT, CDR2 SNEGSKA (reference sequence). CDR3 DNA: TGCAGTGCTAGATCCCCCGACAGGGGTAACACTGAAGCTTTCTTT. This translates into CSARSPDRGNTEAFF.

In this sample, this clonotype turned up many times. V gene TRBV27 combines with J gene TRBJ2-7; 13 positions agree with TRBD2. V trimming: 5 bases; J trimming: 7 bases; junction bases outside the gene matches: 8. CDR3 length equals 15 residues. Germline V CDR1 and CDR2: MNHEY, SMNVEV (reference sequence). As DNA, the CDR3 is TGTGCCAGCAGTCTTCCGGGACTAGCGGGACGGGAGCAGTACTTC. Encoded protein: CASSLPGLAGREQYF.